This TCR beta chain was profiled in a study of blood T cell repertoires in COVID-19. This CDR3 is built from 12 residues. V was pared by 3 bases and J by 12 bases, with 3 bases of the junction left unmatched. Germline CDR1 and CDR2: SGHDT and YYEEEE. The repertoire was sequenced with immunoSEQ multiplex PCR; TCRdb's copy has only in-frame clones and lacks some. The sample carries about 170,000 clones, approximately 90% recorded once. This TCR came from a young man with COVID-19, enrolled during active disease. The sample taken for sequencing was peripheral blood. This rearrangement joins TRBV5-6 to TRBJ2-2; 9 bases are shared with TRBD1. CDR3 sequence reads: CASSSGQGKLFF. CDR3 bases: TGTGCCAGCAGCTCCGGACAGGGGAAGCTGTTTTTT.